This TCR beta chain was recorded in a study of CD8 T cells in Susac syndrome. General study points: The TCR sequencing and HLA analysis in the study involved a relatively small number of individuals, as the study acknowledged.

Trimming took off 6 bases at V and 2 bases at J, with 14 bases between the two ends. Germline V gene lookup returns CDR1 SGDLS and CDR2 YYNGEE. CDR3 length equals 15 residues. Notes on this clonotype: Its antigen is unidentified.

RNA was extracted with the RNeasy kit, and a quantity of roughly 0.45 to 1 ug was reverse transcribed using random hexamers. MiXCR was run by TCRdb on the immunoSEQ multiplex PCR reads, yielding one entry per CDR3 protein. The sample has 200,000 to 250,000 distinct CDR3 sequences, approximately 90% seen once. The chain joins TRBV9 to TRBJ2-2; possible D gene TRBD1, 7 bases. The receptor was isolated from a human donor with multiple sclerosis. The sample taken for sequencing was CD8+ T cells from PBMCs. The CDR3 sequence is CASTGGDSNTGELFF. Here the CDR3 DNA reads TGTGCCAGCACCGGAGGGGACAGTAACACCGGGGAGCTGTTTTTT.